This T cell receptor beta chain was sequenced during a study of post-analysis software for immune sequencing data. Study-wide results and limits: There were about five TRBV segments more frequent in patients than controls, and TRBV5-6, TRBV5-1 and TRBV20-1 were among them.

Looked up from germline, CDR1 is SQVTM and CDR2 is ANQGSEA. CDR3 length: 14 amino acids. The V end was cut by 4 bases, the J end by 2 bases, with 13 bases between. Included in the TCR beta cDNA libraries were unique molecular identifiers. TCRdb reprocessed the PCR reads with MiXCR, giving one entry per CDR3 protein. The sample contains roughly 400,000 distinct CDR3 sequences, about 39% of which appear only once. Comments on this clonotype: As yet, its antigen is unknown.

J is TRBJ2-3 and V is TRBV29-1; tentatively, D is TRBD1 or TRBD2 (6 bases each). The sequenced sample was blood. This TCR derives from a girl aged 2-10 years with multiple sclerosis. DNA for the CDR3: TGCAGCGTTGGGGGTGGGGGGCTCACAGATACGCAGTATTTT. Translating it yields CSVGGGGLTDTQYF.